This entry describes one TCR beta chain. Its specificity is unknown. The sample belongs to a study of PD-1 blockade in classical Hodgkin lymphoma. As for the study in general: Intravenous infusions of nivolumab 3 mg/kg reached patients every 2 weeks.

The time point is: cycle 4 day 1 (C4D1), after six to seven weeks of nivolumab. Every one of the patients relapsed after autologous stem cell transplantation (brentuximab vedotin exposure was variable). Thawed PBMCs were the source of CD4+ T cells, purified by magnetic negative selection. Complete response, partial response or progressive disease constituted the best responses recorded. Clones were read by immunoSEQ multiplex PCR, and TCRdb kept only the in-frame ones, dropping some. The data contain fewer than 13,000 clones, approximately 80% of them seen just once; the ten biggest clones take up approximately 1.6%. Study-wide results and caveats: It was CD4+ TCR diversity, not CD8+, that rose significantly by C4D1. Relapsed/refractory patients reportedly had lower baseline diversity than newly diagnosed patients.

The clonotype was recovered from a human donor with classical Hodgkin lymphoma. Sequenced material: CD4+ T cells from blood, taken before the fourth cycle of nivolumab.

CDR3 amino acids: CASSQEAQGGTGELFF. For the CDR3, the DNA is TGCGCCAGCAGCCAAGAAGCACAGGGGGGCACCGGGGAGCTGTTTTTT. The chain combines TRBV4-3 with TRBJ2-2, with 8 positions matching TRBD1. Germline V gene data show CDR1 as LGHNA and CDR2 as YSLEER. V dropped 0 bases and J dropped 4; count of bases not matched to a gene: 4. The length of the CDR3 is 16 residues.